This entry describes one T cell receptor beta chain. Its antigen has not been determined. There are no base qualities to consult, and no much larger clone falls within one base. The data were taken from a study of T cell changes during pregnancy in multiple sclerosis (dated by TCRdb to the late 2010s). In terms of the full investigation: Changes in the T cell repertoire over the course of pregnancy were examined in this study in women with multiple sclerosis.

The germline V gene specifies LGHNA as CDR1 and YNFKEQ as CDR2. The CDR3 contains 18 residues, cysteine and phenylalanine counted. Left in the record is the CDR3 DNA by itself, 54 bases read in frame from the first base. The V and J ends are trimmed by 0 bases and 1 base, leaving 19 bases between them. Library generation was performed with the immunoSEQ multiplex PCR assay. TCRdb took over this immuneACCESS table, retaining in-frame rearrangements with V and J assigned. Such tables are incomplete; in checked studies, under half of the missing clones stem from an unresolved V gene, and the remainder is unexplained. Here the sample has around 80,000 clones; 90% to 95% occur a single time. The ten largest clones take up around 0.97% of the sample.

This sequence originates from a female donor in good health, enrolled as a control in a pregnancy study. The rearranged segments are TRBV4-2 and TRBJ2-7; TRBD1 might be the D gene, on 6 matching bases. This specimen consisted of peripheral blood, obtained in the second trimester of pregnancy. The CDR3 region has the sequence CASSQDVPGQRNSYEQYF. The DNA is TGTGCCAGCAGCCAAGATGTACCGGGACAAAGAAATTCCTACGAGCAGTACTTC.